The source of this TCR beta chain is a study of CD8+ T cells in alopecia areata. Study in general: Tofacitinib dosing lasted 6 to 18 months, which was then followed by 6 months off drug. Broader study findings: Whether baseline CD8+ expansion is linked to response remains uncertain, given a single nonresponder.

V shed 10 bases and J 6 bases; nucleotides not matched to a gene: 18. Germline V gene lookup returns CDR1 LNHDA and CDR2 SQIVND (reference sequence). The CDR3 is 17 amino acids. Concerning this clone: What it binds is not known.

Stated treatment: oral pan-JAK inhibitor, 5-10 mg twice daily. As the sequencing template, cDNA was produced by extracting RNA and reverse transcribing it. TCRdb's copy holds only in-frame clones and misses some; the assay was immunoSEQ multiplex PCR. The data contain approximately 180,000 clones, roughly 53% of them singletons. The sample was CD8+ T cells sorted from blood, taken at week 24, from a patient treated with tofacitinib. The chain combines TRBV19 with TRBJ1-1, with 12 bases that match TRBD1. The origin of this receptor is a human donor with alopecia areata. CDR3 sequence: CATNSPGQGAVGAEAFF. DNA for the CDR3: TGTGCCACAAACTCCCCGGGACAGGGGGCGGTTGGCGCTGAAGCTTTCTTT.